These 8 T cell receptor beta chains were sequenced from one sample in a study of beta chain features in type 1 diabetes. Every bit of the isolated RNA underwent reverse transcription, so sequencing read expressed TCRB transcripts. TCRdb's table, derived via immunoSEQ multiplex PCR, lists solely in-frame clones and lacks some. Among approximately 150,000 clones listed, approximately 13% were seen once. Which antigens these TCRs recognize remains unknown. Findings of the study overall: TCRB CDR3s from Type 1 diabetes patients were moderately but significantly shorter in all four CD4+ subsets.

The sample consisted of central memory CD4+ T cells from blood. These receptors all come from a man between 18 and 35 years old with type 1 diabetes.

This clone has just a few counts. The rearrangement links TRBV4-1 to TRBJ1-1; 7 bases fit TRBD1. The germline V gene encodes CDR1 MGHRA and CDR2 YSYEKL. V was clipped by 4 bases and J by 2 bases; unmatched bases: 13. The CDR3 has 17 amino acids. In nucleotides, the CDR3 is TGCGCCAGCAGCCTCCACAGACCGGGGGACAGAAACACTGAAGCTTTCTTT. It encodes CASSLHRPGDRNTEAFF.

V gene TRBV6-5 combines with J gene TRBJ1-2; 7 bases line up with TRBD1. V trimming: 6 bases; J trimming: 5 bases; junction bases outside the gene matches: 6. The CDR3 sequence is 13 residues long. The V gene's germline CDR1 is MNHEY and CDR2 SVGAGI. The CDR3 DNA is TGTGCCAGCAGGTCGACAGGGACTTATGGCTACACCTTC. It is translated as CASRSTGTYGYTF.

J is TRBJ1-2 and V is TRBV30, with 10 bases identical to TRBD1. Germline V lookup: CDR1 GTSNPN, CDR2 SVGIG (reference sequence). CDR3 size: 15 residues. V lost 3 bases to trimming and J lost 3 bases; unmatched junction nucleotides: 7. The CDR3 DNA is TGTGCCTGGAGCCGTCCCGGGACAGGGGACTATGGCTACACCTTC. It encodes CAWSRPGTGDYGYTF.

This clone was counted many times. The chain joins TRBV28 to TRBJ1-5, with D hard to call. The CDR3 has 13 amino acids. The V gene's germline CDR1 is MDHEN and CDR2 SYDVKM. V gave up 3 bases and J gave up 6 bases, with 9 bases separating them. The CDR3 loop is CASSFHGVQPQHF. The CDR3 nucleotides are TGTGCCAGCAGTTTTCATGGCGTTCAGCCCCAGCATTTT.

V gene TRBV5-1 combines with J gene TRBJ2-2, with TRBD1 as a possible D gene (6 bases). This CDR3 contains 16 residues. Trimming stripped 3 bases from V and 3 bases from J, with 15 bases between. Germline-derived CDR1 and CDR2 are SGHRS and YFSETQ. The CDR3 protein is CASSSDSGSHTGELFF. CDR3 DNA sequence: TGCGCCAGCAGCTCGGACAGTGGATCACACACCGGGGAGCTGTTTTTT.

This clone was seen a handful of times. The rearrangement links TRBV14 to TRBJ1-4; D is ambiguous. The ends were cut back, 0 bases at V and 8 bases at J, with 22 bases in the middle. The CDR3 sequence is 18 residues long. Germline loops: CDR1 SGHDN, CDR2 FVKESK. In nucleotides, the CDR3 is TGTGCCAGCAGCCAAGAACTCGGCGTTGGTCCGTGGGAGGAAAAACTGTTTTTT. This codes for CASSQELGVGPWEEKLFF.

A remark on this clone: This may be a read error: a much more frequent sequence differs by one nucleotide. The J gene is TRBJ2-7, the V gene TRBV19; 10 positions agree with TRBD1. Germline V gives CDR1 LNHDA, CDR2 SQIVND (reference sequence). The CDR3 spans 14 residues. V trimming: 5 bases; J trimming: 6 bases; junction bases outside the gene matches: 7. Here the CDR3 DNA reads TGTGCCAGTAGTGGCGGGACAGGGGCTCGCGAGCAGTACTTC. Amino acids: CASSGGTGAREQYF.

CDR3 loop: CASSYSLTSNTEAFF. The DNA of the CDR3 is TGTGCCAGCAGTTACTCGCTCACTTCGAACACTGAAGCTTTCTTT. The rearrangement uses TRBV6-5 and TRBJ1-1; D is unresolved. Germline V lookup: CDR1 MNHEY, CDR2 SVGAGI. The CDR3 has 15 amino acids. The V and J ends lost 0 bases and 1 base respectively, with 9 bases between them.